The source of this TCR beta chain is a study of blood T cell repertoires in COVID-19 (dated by TCRdb to about 2020). Describing the broader study: The collaborator samples originated in the United States, Italy and Spain and spanned the acute and convalescent phases of COVID-19. The material from the prospective study consisted of cDNA or gDNA derived from T cells, B-cell-depleted T cells, or PBMCs. The dataset comprised deeply sampled blood TCRbeta repertoires from subjects exposed to, actively infected with, or recovered from COVID-19. A freely available public database, intended as a resource for researchers studying the immune response to SARS-CoV-2, is where the repertoires were released. The samples were drawn from two sources: the first 160 participants of the ongoing ImmuneRACE study, and 1,000 to 1,500 subjects contributed by 6 global collaborators. A de-identified subject ID, COVID-19 status, age in years and sex were almost always included in the sample metadata. Where available, HLA class I and class II types were obtained from metadata supplied by the sample provider rather than from assay-based typing. Broader findings and caveats from the paper: Clinical and demographic metadata were provided uncurated, with the amount varying by source and participant.

At one collaborating source in Seattle, patients were enrolled during active infection and were followed longitudinally through the course of disease. Each collaborating institution followed its own protocols to collect whole blood in K2EDTA tubes. For TCRbeta analysis, collaborators shipped samples in one of three forms: frozen whole blood, isolated PBMCs, or DNA extracted from either of those sample types. Comment on this clone: Its antigen remains unidentified. There are no base qualities to consult, and no much larger clone falls within one base.

TCRbeta CDR3 regions were amplified from genomic DNA by means of the immunoSEQ Assay, a bias-controlled multiplex PCR. The authors' pipeline ran thus. The number of nucleated cells in each sample was estimated by amplification of reference gene primers within the assay. To quantify the absolute abundance of each unique TCRbeta CDR3 rearrangement, sequence reads were collapsed and filtered. For each sample, productive Simpson clonality was calculated by taking the square root of Simpson's diversity index across productive rearrangements. Not all clones reach the TCRdb copy of this immuneACCESS table, which keeps in-frame sequences only. Checked studies attribute under half of the gap to unresolved V genes and leave the rest unexplained. V, J and clone size are those of that table, while D and trimming were read from the DNA. Across this sample there are fewer than 700,000 clones, with around nine tenths seen only once. The leading ten clones occupy roughly 8% of the sample.

This receptor was taken from a woman in her forties or fifties with COVID-19, enrolled during active disease. The sequenced material came from peripheral blood.

The CDR3 has the sequence CASRRLAGPSEQYF. Here is the DNA: TGTGCCAGCAGGAGACTAGCGGGGCCCAGCGAGCAGTACTTC. The chain links TRBV11-2 with TRBJ2-7, with 11 junctional bases fitting TRBD2. The CDR3 runs 14 residues from the cysteine to the phenylalanine. CDR3 DNA only is kept here, 42 bases in frame from base 1. Via the germline V gene, CDR1 is SGHAT and CDR2 FQNNGV. V is pruned by 6 bases and J by 6 bases, leaving 7 bases of the junction without a gene match.